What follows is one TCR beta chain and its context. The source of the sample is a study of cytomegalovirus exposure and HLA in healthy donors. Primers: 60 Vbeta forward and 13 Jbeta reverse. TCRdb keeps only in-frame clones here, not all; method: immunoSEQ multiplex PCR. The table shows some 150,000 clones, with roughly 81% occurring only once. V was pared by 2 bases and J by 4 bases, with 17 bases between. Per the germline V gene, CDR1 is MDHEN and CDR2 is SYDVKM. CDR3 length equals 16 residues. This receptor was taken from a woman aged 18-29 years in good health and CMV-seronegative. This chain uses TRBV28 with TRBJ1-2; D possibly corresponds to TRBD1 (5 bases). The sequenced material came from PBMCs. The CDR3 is CASSLERQIYGYGYTF. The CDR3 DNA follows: TGTGCCAGCAGTTTAGAAAGACAGATTTATGGCTATGGCTACACCTTC.